The clone carrying this T cell receptor beta chain was detected only a few times. Its specificity is not known. The treatment: oral pan-JAK inhibitor, 5-10 mg twice daily. The CDR3 consists of 13 residues. The germline gives CDR1 SQVTM, CDR2 ANQGSEA. V was pared by 3 bases and J by 0 bases, with 8 bases between. The sample belongs to a study of CD8+ T cells in alopecia areata. Overall study context: Tofacitinib administration to treated patients was oral, at 5 to 10 mg twice daily.

Study-wide findings and caveats: Elevated clonality characterized lesional scalp relative to normal scalp, particularly in alopecia totalis/universalis.

Sequencing used cDNA as its template, made by extracting RNA and reverse transcribing it. Here immunoSEQ multiplex PCR was the method, and the copy in TCRdb shows in-frame clones only, minus some. The sample has 110,000 or so clones, 58% seen once. This TCR was sampled from a human donor with alopecia areata. V is TRBV29-1 and J is TRBJ2-5; tentative D call: TRBD2 (6 bases). The sample consisted of CD8+ T cells sorted from blood, taken at week 4, from a patient treated with tofacitinib. The CDR3 spells CSVEAGNQETQYF. The CDR3 coding sequence is TGCAGCGTTGAGGCGGGGAACCAAGAGACCCAGTACTTC.